These 9 T cell receptor beta chains share one sample of origin, sequenced in a study of cytomegalovirus exposure and HLA in healthy donors. Researchers ran the PCR with 60 Vbeta and 13 Jbeta primers. Method: immunoSEQ multiplex PCR; TCRdb's copy keeps in-frame clones and lacks some. This sample carries around 170,000 clones, roughly 78% of them seen once, and the ten largest clones take 1.5% to 2%. Sequencing was performed on PBMCs. The origin of the receptors is a woman in her twenties or thirties in good health and CMV-seronegative.

This clone was seen a single time. The CDR3 end shows no conserved phenylalanine or tryptophan, and so a read error is likely. V and J are TRBV9 and TRBJ1-1; possibly TRBD1 for D (6 bases). Trimming stripped 5 bases from V and 3 bases from J, with 11 bases between. Germline assignment: CDR1 SGDLS and CDR2 YYNGEE. The CDR3 loop spans 13 amino acids. CDR3 residues: CASSVTGYTEAFV. In nucleotides, the CDR3 is TGTGCCAGCAGTGTAACAGGGTACACTGAAGCTTTCGTT.

Only one count was recorded for this clone. The V call is TRBV28, the J call TRBJ1-2; 7 bases align to TRBD1. The germline V gene encodes CDR1 MDHEN and CDR2 SYDVKM. The CDR3 spans 14 residues. V shed 10 bases and J 8 bases; nucleotides not matched to a gene: 16. DNA of the CDR3: TGTGCCAACTCCAAAGGGGGCAATATATACGGCTACACCTTC. It specifies CANSKGGNIYGYTF.

This chain joins TRBV19 and TRBJ2-4; maybe TRBD2 (5 bases). This CDR3 region has 15 residues. With 4 bases removed from V and 3 bases from J, the gap between germline ends came to 13 bases. Germline CDR1 reads LNHDA; CDR2 reads SQIVND (reference sequence). CDR3 region: CASSTPGMDKNIQYF. DNA for the CDR3: TGTGCCAGTAGTACGCCGGGAATGGACAAAAACATTCAGTACTTC.

This chain joins TRBV5-1 and TRBJ2-6; TRBD1 matches 11 bases. The CDR3 spans 20 residues. Looked up from germline, CDR1 is SGHRS and CDR2 is YFSETQ. Losses at the gene ends were 0 bases for V and 2 bases for J; bases not matched to a gene: 10. The CDR3 reads CASSLAQGQGAQAGANVLTF. The CDR3 DNA follows: TGCGCCAGCAGCTTGGCCCAAGGACAGGGGGCGCAAGCTGGGGCCAACGTCCTGACTTTC. Full variable domain (rest looked up from reference TRBV5-1 and TRBJ2-6): KAGVTQTPRYLIKTRGQQVTLSCSPISGHRSVSWYQQTPGQGLQFLFEYFSETQRNKGNFPGRFSGRQFSNSRSEMNVSTLELGDSALYLCASSLAQGQGAQAGANVLTFGAGSRLTVL.

The genes are TRBV4-1 and TRBJ1-5; the D is unclear. The CDR3 totals 15 residues. Trimming shortened V by 2 bases and J by 1 base, and 9 bases separated the two germline ends. CDR1 MGHRA and CDR2 YSYEKL come from the germline V gene. CDR3 sequence (DNA): TGCGCCAGCAGCCAACCTACCAGGAGCAATCAGCCCCAGCATTTT. Encoded protein: CASSQPTRSNQPQHF.

This chain connects TRBV19 to TRBJ1-2; D is possibly TRBD1 (5 bases). The V end was cut by 0 bases, the J end by 0 bases, with 11 bases between. CDR1 is LNHDA, CDR2 SQIVND, per germline (reference sequence). The CDR3 has 16 residues. The CDR3 region has the DNA TGTGCCAGTAGTATAGAAGGGGAGGGGACTAACTATGGCTACACCTTC. Protein sequence: CASSIEGEGTNYGYTF.

This rearrangement joins TRBV6-1 to TRBJ1-5; 7 bases are a match to TRBD1. After removal of 8 bases from V and 4 bases from J, the junction contained 11 bases not matched to a gene. The CDR3 is made up of 15 amino acids. Germline V gene data show CDR1 as MNHNS and CDR2 as SASEGT. Here the CDR3 DNA reads TGTGCCAGCGGAAGCCCAGGGGGACGGAATCAGCCCCAGCATTTT. As protein: CASGSPGGRNQPQHF.

The CDR3 DNA is TGTGCCAGCAGTGAATGGGCGGGGGCCCAGGGAGAGACCCAGTACTTC. Protein sequence: CASSEWAGAQGETQYF. The V call is TRBV25-1, the J call TRBJ2-5; D perhaps matches TRBD2 (7 bases). The V gene's germline CDR1 is MGHDK and CDR2 SYGVNS. The CDR3 is 16 amino acids. V was cut by 1 base and J by 4 bases, with 16 bases left in between.

This rearrangement joins TRBV10-3 to TRBJ2-1; 7 positions agree with TRBD1. The CDR3 totals 16 residues. Germline loops: CDR1 ENHRY, CDR2 SYGVKD. With 6 bases clipped from V and 9 bases from J, the junction kept 17 bases outside the gene matches. The CDR3 bases are TGTGCCATCAGCGAACGAGGGGACAGTGGGTCGGGTGAGCAGTTCTTC. Translation: CAISERGDSGSGEQFF.